This TCR beta chain was captured in a study of blood T cell repertoires in COVID-19. TCRdb's table, derived via immunoSEQ multiplex PCR, lists solely in-frame clones and lacks some. The sample records over 250,000 clones, 80% to 90% being singletons. V lost 6 bases to trimming and J lost 6 bases, with 18 bases between them. Germline CDR1 reads LGHDT; CDR2 reads YNNKEL (reference sequence). The CDR3 has 14 amino acids. Symptom resolution, clearance, or two negative PCRs marked the recovered donors of Cohort 3. V usage is TRBV3-1 (or the pseudogene TRBV3-2) and J usage is TRBJ2-7; TRBD1 might be the D (6 bases). Source material: PBMCs or T cells enriched from blood (not recorded which). The receptor was isolated from a woman aged 18-35 years who had recovered from COVID-19. As DNA, the CDR3 is TGTGCCAGCAGAGGAACAGGGAAAGGAGGCGAGCAGTACTTC. Its protein product is CASRGTGKGGEQYF.